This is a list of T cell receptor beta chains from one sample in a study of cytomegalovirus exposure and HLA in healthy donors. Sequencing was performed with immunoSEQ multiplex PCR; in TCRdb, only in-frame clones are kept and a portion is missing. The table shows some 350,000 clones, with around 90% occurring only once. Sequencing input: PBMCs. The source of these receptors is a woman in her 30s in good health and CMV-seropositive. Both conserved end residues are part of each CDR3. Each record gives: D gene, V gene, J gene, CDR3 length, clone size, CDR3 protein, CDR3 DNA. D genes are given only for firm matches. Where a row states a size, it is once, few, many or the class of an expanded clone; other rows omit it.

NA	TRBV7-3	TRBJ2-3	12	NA	CASSQGADTQYF	TGTGCCAGCAGCCAGGGAGCAGATACGCAGTATTTT
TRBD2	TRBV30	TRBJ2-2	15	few	CAWIAGGRNTGELFF	TGTGCCTGGATAGCGGGGGGCCGAAACACCGGGGAGCTGTTTTTT
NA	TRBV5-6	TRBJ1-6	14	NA	CASSEGGMGSPLHF	TGTGCCAGCAGTGAGGGGGGGATGGGTTCACCCCTCCACTTT
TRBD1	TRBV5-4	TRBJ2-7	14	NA	CASSWDRVRNEQYF	TGTGCCAGCAGCTGGGACAGGGTGAGGAACGAGCAGTACTTC
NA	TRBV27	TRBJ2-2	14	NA	CASRDTTSTGELFF	TGTGCCAGCAGGGACACGACTAGCACCGGGGAGCTGTTTTTT
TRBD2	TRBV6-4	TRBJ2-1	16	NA	CASRPGGYSTYNEQFF	TGTGCCAGCAGGCCGGGGGGGTACAGCACATACAATGAGCAGTTCTTC
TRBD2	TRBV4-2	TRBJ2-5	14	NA	CASSPGTTQETQYF	TGTGCCAGCAGCCCCGGGACTACACAAGAGACCCAGTACTTC
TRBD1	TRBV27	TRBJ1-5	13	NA	CASSWNRGSPQHF	TGTGCCAGCAGTTGGAACAGGGGTTCGCCCCAGCATTTT
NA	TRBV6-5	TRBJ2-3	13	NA	CASSYQVRDTQYF	TGTGCCAGCAGTTACCAGGTTCGGGATACGCAGTATTTT
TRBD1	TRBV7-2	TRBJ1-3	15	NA	CASSSTGTSGNTIYF	TGTGCCAGCAGCTCGACAGGGACCTCTGGAAACACCATATATTTT
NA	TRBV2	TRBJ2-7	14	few	CASTPALQGYEQYF	TGTGCCAGCACTCCTGCCCTCCAGGGCTACGAGCAGTACTTC
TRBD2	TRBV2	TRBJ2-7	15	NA	CASSAPLGRVVEQYF	TGTGCCAGCAGTGCACCCCTCGGGAGGGTTGTCGAGCAGTACTTC
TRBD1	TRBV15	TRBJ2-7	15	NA	CATSRAGTGAYEQYF	TGTGCCACCAGCAGGGCCGGGACAGGGGCGTACGAGCAGTACTTC
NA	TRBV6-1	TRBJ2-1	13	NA	CASRQGSWNEQFF	TGTGCCAGCAGACAGGGTAGTTGGAATGAGCAGTTCTTC
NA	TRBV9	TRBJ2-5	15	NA	CASSVRTNRGETQYF	TGTGCCAGCAGCGTTAGGACCAATAGAGGGGAGACCCAGTACTTC
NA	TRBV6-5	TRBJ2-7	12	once	CASSPTTYEQYF	TGTGCCAGCAGTCCAACTACCTACGAGCAGTACTTC
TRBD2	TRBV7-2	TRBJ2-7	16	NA	CASSRSGLADPYEQYF	TGTGCCAGCAGCCGGTCGGGACTAGCGGACCCCTACGAGCAGTACTTC
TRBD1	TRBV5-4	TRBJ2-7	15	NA	CASSLVGDRAYEQYF	TGTGCCAGCAGCCTGGTAGGGGACAGAGCCTACGAGCAGTACTTC
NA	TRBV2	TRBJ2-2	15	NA	CASTGYRTATGELFF	TGTGCCAGCACCGGCTATCGGACGGCGACCGGGGAGCTGTTTTTT
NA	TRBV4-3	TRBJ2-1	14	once	CASSQDERYNEQFF	TGCGCCAGCAGCCAAGATGAGAGATACAATGAGCAGTTCTTC
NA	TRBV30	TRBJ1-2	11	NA	CAWRRGGGYTF	TGTGCCTGGAGGAGGGGTGGAGGCTACACCTTC
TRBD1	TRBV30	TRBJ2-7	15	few	CAWSLPGQGFYEQYF	TGTGCCTGGAGTCTGCCCGGACAGGGGTTTTACGAGCAGTACTTC
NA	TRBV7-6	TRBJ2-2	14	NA	CASSTLKNTGELFF	TGTGCCAGCAGTACCCTTAAGAACACCGGGGAGCTGTTTTTT
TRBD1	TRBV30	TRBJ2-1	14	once	CAWHPGQGYNEQFF	TGTGCCTGGCACCCCGGACAGGGCTACAATGAGCAGTTCTTC
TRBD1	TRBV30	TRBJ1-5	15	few	CAWSVPPGQGGPQHF	TGTGCCTGGAGTGTTCCCCCGGGACAGGGGGGGCCCCAGCATTTT
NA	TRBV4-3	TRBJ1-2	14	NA	CASSLYLLGDGYTF	TGCGCCAGCAGCCTTTACCTCTTAGGCGATGGCTACACCTTC
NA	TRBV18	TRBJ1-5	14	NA	CASSPERQIQPQHF	TGTGCCAGCTCACCAGAACGGCAGATACAGCCCCAGCATTTT
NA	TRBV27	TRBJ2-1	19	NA	CASSLRATRGGPGSGEQFF	TGTGCCAGCAGTCTTAGGGCCACTCGAGGGGGGCCGGGGTCAGGTGAGCAGTTCTTC
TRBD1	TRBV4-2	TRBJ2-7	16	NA	CASSQIGQVYPYEQYF	TGTGCCAGCAGCCAGATCGGACAGGTATACCCTTACGAGCAGTACTTC
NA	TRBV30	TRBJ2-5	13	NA	CAFAWGVQETQYF	TGTGCCTTCGCGTGGGGGGTCCAAGAGACCCAGTACTTC
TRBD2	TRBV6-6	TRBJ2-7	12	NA	CASAGTSSEQYF	TGTGCCAGTGCCGGGACTAGTAGCGAGCAGTACTTC
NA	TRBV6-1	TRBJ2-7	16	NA	CASSDPTTGEGYEQYF	TGTGCCAGCAGTGACCCCACGACAGGGGAGGGCTACGAGCAGTACTTC
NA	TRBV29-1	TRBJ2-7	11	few	CIHLWSYEQYF	TGCATCCACCTCTGGAGCTACGAGCAGTACTTC
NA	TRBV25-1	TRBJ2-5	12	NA	CASSPVQETQYF	TGTGCCAGCAGTCCCGTACAAGAGACCCAGTACTTC
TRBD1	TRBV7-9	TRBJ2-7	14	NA	CASSTTTGVYEQYF	TGTGCCAGCAGCACCACGACAGGGGTCTACGAGCAGTACTTC
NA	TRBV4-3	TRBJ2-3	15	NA	CASSQGGGDTDTQYF	TGCGCCAGCAGCCAAGGGGGCGGGGACACAGATACGCAGTATTTT
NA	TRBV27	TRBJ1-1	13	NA	CASSLSGDTEAFF	TGTGCCAGCAGTTTATCCGGTGACACTGAAGCTTTCTTT
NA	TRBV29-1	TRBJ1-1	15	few	CSVEGLRDIGSEAFF	TGCAGCGTTGAAGGCCTCCGGGACATCGGGTCTGAAGCTTTCTTT
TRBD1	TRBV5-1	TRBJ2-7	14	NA	CASSLRQGAYEQYF	TGCGCCAGCAGCCTCCGACAGGGGGCCTACGAGCAGTACTTC
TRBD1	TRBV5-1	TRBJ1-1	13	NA	CASSHRDRAEAFF	TGCGCCAGCAGCCACCGGGACAGGGCTGAAGCTTTCTTT
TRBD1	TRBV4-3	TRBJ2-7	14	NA	CASSEGQGTYEQYF	TGCGCCAGCAGCGAGGGACAGGGGACCTACGAGCAGTACTTC
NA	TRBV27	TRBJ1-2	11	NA	CASRTFRGYTF	TGTGCCAGCAGGACCTTTCGGGGCTACACCTTC
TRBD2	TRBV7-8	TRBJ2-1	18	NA	CASSPGLAGGGSYNEQFF	TGTGCCAGCAGCCCAGGACTAGCGGGAGGGGGCTCCTACAATGAGCAGTTCTTC
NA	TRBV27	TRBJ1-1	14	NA	CASSLLSGNTEAFF	TGTGCCAGCAGTTTACTTTCAGGGAACACTGAAGCTTTCTTT
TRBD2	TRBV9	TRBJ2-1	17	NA	CASSGTTSGGNYNEQFF	TGTGCCAGCAGCGGAACGACTAGCGGGGGGAATTACAATGAGCAGTTCTTC
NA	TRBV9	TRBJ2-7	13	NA	CASSLGRSYEQYF	TGTGCCAGCAGCCTCGGACGGTCCTACGAGCAGTACTTC
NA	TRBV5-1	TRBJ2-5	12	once	CASRGSQETQYF	TGCGCCAGCCGTGGGTCGCAGGAGACCCAGTACTTC
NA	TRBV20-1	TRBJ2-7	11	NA	CSASPLYEQYF	TGCAGTGCTTCGCCGTTGTACGAGCAGTACTTC
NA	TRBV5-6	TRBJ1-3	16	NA	CASNDGGQGSGNTIYF	TGTGCCAGCAACGACGGAGGACAAGGCTCTGGAAACACCATATATTTT